This entry describes one TCR beta chain. Its antigen is still unknown. Distinct nucleotide sequences in the sample also encode this CDR3. Profiled with immunoSEQ multiplex PCR; TCRdb holds only in-frame clones, not every one. The sample carries roughly 2,000,000 clones, 85% to 95% recorded once. The CDR3 loop spans 15 amino acids. Looked up from germline, CDR1 is MDHEN and CDR2 is SYDVKM. The ends were cut back, 2 bases at V and 0 bases at J, with 8 bases in the middle. The record originates from a study of shared clonotypes between healthy human individuals. Whole-study findings and limits: Four donors shared roughly 5% of their naive CD4 clonotypes.

Naive CD8 cells were CD45RO-negative, positively selected for CCR7, excluding terminally differentiated effector memory CD45RA+ cells. The donors, healthy adults who were HIV-negative, had experienced no recent acute infections or vaccinations. This clonotype was sampled from a man aged 18 to 29 in good health. V is TRBV28 and J is TRBJ1-5; D is unclear. Sample: naive CD8+ T cells sorted from blood. This CDR3 is CASSLTDYSNQPQHF. The DNA for the CDR3 is TGTGCCAGCAGTTTAACAGACTATAGCAATCAGCCCCAGCATTTT.